These 14 T cell receptor beta chains were all obtained from the same sample, sequenced in a study of blood T cell repertoires in COVID-19. Assay used: immunoSEQ multiplex PCR; TCRdb lists only in-frame clones, some missing. The repertoire holds 96,000 or so clones, with about 88% as singletons. What was sequenced was peripheral blood. The receptors here all came from an elderly woman with acute or convalescent COVID-19.

V usage is TRBV20-1 and J usage is TRBJ2-3, with D uncertain. The CDR3 has 11 residues. The germline V gene has CDR1 DFQATT and CDR2 SNEGSKA (reference sequence). CDR3 residues: CSAKNRDTQYF. The CDR3, as DNA: TGCAGCGCGAAAAATCGGGATACGCAGTATTTT.

This chain connects TRBV7-3 to TRBJ2-1, with 9 bases aligning to TRBD2. The CDR3 covers 12 residues. V shed 5 bases and J 13 bases; nucleotides not matched to a gene: 6. Per germline, CDR1 SGHTA and CDR2 FQGTGA. The CDR3 region is CASSPSGTLQFF. In DNA form, the CDR3 reads TGTGCCAGCAGCCCTAGCGGGACCCTACAGTTCTTC.

The chain couples TRBV19 to TRBJ1-6, with 8 bases identical to TRBD1. Per the germline V gene, CDR1 is LNHDA and CDR2 is SQIVND (reference sequence). Trimming at V came to 8 bases and at J to 8 bases, leaving 8 bases not matched to a gene. This CDR3 is built from 14 residues. CDR3 loop: CASSRDRGDSPLHF. The DNA of the CDR3 is TGTGCCAGTTCTCGAGACAGGGGAGATTCACCCCTCCACTTT.

The V gene is TRBV30, the J gene TRBJ2-5; 9 positions agree with TRBD1. Germline V gene lookup returns CDR1 GTSNPN and CDR2 SVGIG (reference sequence). With 4 bases clipped from V and 2 bases from J, the junction kept 14 bases outside the gene matches. The CDR3 contains 17 residues. The CDR3 reads CAWISGQGRPLQETQYF. The CDR3 DNA sequence: TGTGCCTGGATCTCCGGACAGGGGAGGCCCCTACAAGAGACCCAGTACTTC.

The chain employs TRBV10-3 and TRBJ2-1; D gene ambiguous. The CDR3 spans 16 residues. Trimming stripped 3 bases from V and 7 bases from J, with 19 bases between. Germline V gives CDR1 ENHRY, CDR2 SYGVKD. CDR3 sequence: CAISEVWQTVGNEQFF. The CDR3 DNA reads as TGTGCCATCAGTGAAGTTTGGCAGACTGTTGGTAATGAGCAGTTCTTC.

The chain links TRBV5-6 to TRBJ2-3, with D perhaps matching TRBD1 (6 bases). Per the germline V gene, CDR1 is SGHDT and CDR2 is YYEEEE. CDR3 size: 14 residues. Trimming cost V 2 bases and J 5 bases, with 12 bases left between them. This CDR3 is CASSLLTGQDTQYF. The CDR3 nucleotides read TGTGCCAGCAGCTTACTGACAGGTCAAGATACGCAGTATTTT.

V and J are TRBV28 and TRBJ2-3, with 7 bases fitting TRBD2. The trim removed 5 bases at V and 3 bases at J, leaving 11 bases unmatched. The germline V gene encodes CDR1 MDHEN and CDR2 SYDVKM. CDR3 size: 16 residues. CDR3 coding DNA: TGTGCCAGCAGTAAGATGGCGGCGGGAGCAACAGATACGCAGTATTTT. Its translation is CASSKMAAGATDTQYF.

This chain connects TRBV27 to TRBJ1-1, with D hard to call. V was clipped by 7 bases and J by 0 bases, with 15 bases between them. Germline V CDR1 and CDR2: MNHEY, SMNVEV (reference sequence). The CDR3 runs 15 residues. CDR3 in amino acids: CASTLDQVLNTEAFF. CDR3 bases: TGTGCCAGCACCTTAGACCAGGTGTTGAACACTGAAGCTTTCTTT.

The chain recombines TRBV5-4 with TRBJ2-7; weak D call: TRBD1 (6 bases). The V end lost 0 bases, the J end lost 5 bases, and 9 bases lay between the germline ends. This CDR3 is built from 13 residues. Germline CDR1 is SGHNT and CDR2 is YYREEE (reference sequence). CDR3 sequence reads: CASSLAQGNEQYF. In nucleotides, the CDR3 is TGTGCCAGCAGCTTGGCACAGGGAAACGAGCAGTACTTC.

V is TRBV29-1 and J is TRBJ1-3; D gene unclear. The CDR3 is 11 amino acids. V lost 7 bases and J 3 bases, leaving 7 bases between the germline ends. CDR1 is SQVTM, CDR2 ANQGSEA, per germline. Here the CDR3 reads CSGHGGNTIYF. In DNA, the CDR3 is TGCAGCGGACATGGTGGAAACACCATATATTTT.

The chain's CDR3 is CASTIQGLYGYTF. The CDR3 DNA reads TGTGCCAGTACCATCCAGGGCCTCTATGGCTACACCTTC. This chain connects TRBV19 to TRBJ1-2; perhaps TRBD1 as D (5 bases). The germline V gene has CDR1 LNHDA and CDR2 SQIVND (reference sequence). Trimming left V 7 bases short and J 4 bases short, with 13 bases between. The CDR3 sequence is 13 residues long.

This clone was seen just once. V gene TRBV9 combines with J gene TRBJ2-7; TRBD2 agrees at 10 bases. Trimming at V came to 7 bases and at J to 1 base, leaving 11 bases not matched to a gene. Looked up from germline, CDR1 is SGDLS and CDR2 is YYNGEE. The CDR3 has 16 amino acids. The CDR3 spells CASSRGRTSGSYEQYF. CDR3 nucleotide sequence: TGTGCCAGCTCCCGAGGGAGGACTAGCGGTTCCTACGAGCAGTACTTC.

V is TRBV28 and J is TRBJ1-4, with D perhaps TRBD1 (5 bases). Trimming left V 8 bases short and J 4 bases short, with 17 bases between. CDR3 length equals 15 residues. Per the germline V gene, CDR1 is MDHEN and CDR2 is SYDVKM. CDR3 region: CASRLAGPGNEKLFF. The CDR3, as DNA: TGTGCCAGCCGTCTGGCGGGACCCGGTAATGAAAAACTGTTTTTT.

This clone has only one observation. The rearrangement uses TRBV9 and TRBJ2-5, with TRBD1 identical over 11 bases. Losses at the gene ends were 4 bases for V and 4 bases for J; bases not matched to a gene: 6. Germline CDR1 SGDLS, CDR2 YYNGEE. The CDR3 covers 15 residues. In nucleotides, the CDR3 is TGTGCCAGCAGCCCCCGGACAGGGGGCTCAGAGACCCAGTACTTC. Translating gives CASSPRTGGSETQYF.